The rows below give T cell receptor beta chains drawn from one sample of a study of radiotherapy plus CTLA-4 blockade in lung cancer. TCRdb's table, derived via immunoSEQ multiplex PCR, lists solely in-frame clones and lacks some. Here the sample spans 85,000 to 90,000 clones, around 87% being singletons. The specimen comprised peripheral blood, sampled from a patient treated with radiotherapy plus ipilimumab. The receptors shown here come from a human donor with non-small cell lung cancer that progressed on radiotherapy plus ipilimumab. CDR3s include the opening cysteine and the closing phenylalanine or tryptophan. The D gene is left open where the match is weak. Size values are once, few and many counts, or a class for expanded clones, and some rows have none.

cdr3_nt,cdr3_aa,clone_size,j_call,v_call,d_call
TGTGCCATCAATAAGGACGGGAACAATGAGCAGTTCTTC,CAINKDGNNEQFF,.,TRBJ2-1,TRBV10-3,.
TGTGCCAGCTCACTACTCAGGCCAGGGGGGAACACTGAAGCTTTCTTT,CASSLLRPGGNTEAFF,.,TRBJ1-1,TRBV18,TRBD1
TGTGCCAGCAGCTCGGGGGACAGAGTCTATGGCTACACCTTC,CASSSGDRVYGYTF,.,TRBJ1-2,TRBV7-2,TRBD1
TGCGCCAGCAGCTCCCGGGGGTTGAACACCGGGGAGCTGTTTTTT,CASSSRGLNTGELFF,.,TRBJ2-2,TRBV5-1,.
TGTGCCAGCAGGACCAGGACCCCCAATGGCATTCAGTACTTC,CASRTRTPNGIQYF,.,TRBJ2-4,TRBV5-6,.
TGTGCCAGCAGCCAGATGATGTCGAGCTCTGGAAACACCATATATTTT,CASSQMMSSSGNTIYF,.,TRBJ1-3,TRBV7-2,.
TGCGCCAGCAGCCGGGACAGGGGAATTGGTGGCTACACCTTC,CASSRDRGIGGYTF,.,TRBJ1-2,TRBV4-3,TRBD1
TGTGCCAGCGGGGCCTACAATGAGCAGTTCTTC,CASGAYNEQFF,.,TRBJ2-1,TRBV7-2,.
TGTGCCAGCAGTGGGGCCCATCTATATGGCTACACCTTC,CASSGAHLYGYTF,.,TRBJ1-2,TRBV25-1,.
TGTGCCAGCACCCGACCCTCCGGAGACTATGGCTACACCTTC,CASTRPSGDYGYTF,.,TRBJ1-2,TRBV21-1,.
TGTGCCAGCAGCCAGGGATGGGAAAAACTGTTTTTT,CASSQGWEKLFF,few,TRBJ1-4,TRBV14,.
TGTGCCAGCAGCTTGTATAACTCTGGGGCCAACGTCCTGACTTTC,CASSLYNSGANVLTF,.,TRBJ2-6,TRBV5-4,.
TGTGCCAGCAACCGGGAGGGCCGCCAAGAGACCCAGTACTTC,CASNREGRQETQYF,.,TRBJ2-5,TRBV9,TRBD2
TGTGCCAGCAGCTTAGCAGGGGGGAGCAACACCGGGGAGCTGTTTTTT,CASSLAGGSNTGELFF,.,TRBJ2-2,TRBV7-2,.
TGTGCCTGGAGTGTATCGTTTTCGGCCCAACTTAGAAACACCATATATTTT,CAWSVSFSAQLRNTIYF,.,TRBJ1-3,TRBV30,.
TGTGCCAGCAGTTACGGAGGGGCTCAGCCCCAGCATTTT,CASSYGGAQPQHF,.,TRBJ1-5,TRBV6-5,.
TGTGCCAGCAGCTCCCGGGACAGGGGTAGTAATTCACCCCTCCACTTT,CASSSRDRGSNSPLHF,.,TRBJ1-6,TRBV7-2,TRBD1
TGTGCCAGCAGACTACCCGGGGGAGGGAATCAGCCCCAGCATTTT,CASRLPGGGNQPQHF,.,TRBJ1-5,TRBV28,.
TGTGCCAGCAGTGGGCGGACAGGGGGAGGGCGACATAGCAATCAGCCCCAGCATTTT,CASSGRTGGGRHSNQPQHF,.,TRBJ1-5,TRBV27,TRBD1
TGCGCCAGCAGCCAAGAATTAGCCATCCAGCACTACGAGCAGTACTTC,CASSQELAIQHYEQYF,.,TRBJ2-7,TRBV4-1,.
TGCGCCAGCAGCTTGGGTGGAAACCAAGAGACCCAGTACTTC,CASSLGGNQETQYF,.,TRBJ2-5,TRBV5-1,.
TGTGCCAGCAGTGTTGGGAATTCACCCCTCCACTTT,CASSVGNSPLHF,few,TRBJ1-6,TRBV6-5,.
TGTGCCAGCAGTCCTACTAGCGGGGGCAACAATGAGCAGTTCTTC,CASSPTSGGNNEQFF,.,TRBJ2-1,TRBV28,TRBD2
TGTGCCAGCAGCTTGTTCGCCTCGGGTTTGGAAGAGACCCAGTACTTC,CASSLFASGLEETQYF,.,TRBJ2-5,TRBV5-4,.
TGCAGCGGAGCGGGACACCTGAACACTGAAGCTTTCTTT,CSGAGHLNTEAFF,.,TRBJ1-1,TRBV29-1,.
TGTGCCAGCTCACCACCTGGACAGGGAAGAACCGGGGAGCTGTTTTTT,CASSPPGQGRTGELFF,.,TRBJ2-2,TRBV18,TRBD1
TGTGCCAGCAGCTTAGGTTCCCCTAGCGGTCGGGAGACCCAGTACTTC,CASSLGSPSGRETQYF,.,TRBJ2-5,TRBV7-6,TRBD2
TGTGCCAGCAGCGTAAGCGGCAGTCTCTCTGGAAACACCATATATTTT,CASSVSGSLSGNTIYF,.,TRBJ1-3,TRBV9,.
TGTGCCAGCAGCGTCGACAGGGCGAACACCGGGGAGCTGTTTTTT,CASSVDRANTGELFF,.,TRBJ2-2,TRBV9,TRBD1
TGCGCCAGCAGCACCTGGACTAGCGGGCTCCGCACAGATACGCAGTATTTT,CASSTWTSGLRTDTQYF,.,TRBJ2-3,TRBV5-1,TRBD2
TGTGCCAGCAGCTTATCGACAGCAATGAACACTGAAGCTTTCTTT,CASSLSTAMNTEAFF,.,TRBJ1-1,TRBV11-3,.
TGCGCCAGCAGTGAGTCAGTGTCGAACACTGAAGCTTTCTTT,CASSESVSNTEAFF,.,TRBJ1-1,TRBV10-2,.
TGTGCCAGCAGCTCAAGGGGTCCGTACGAGCAGTACTTC,CASSSRGPYEQYF,.,TRBJ2-7,TRBV7-2,.
TGCGCCAGCAGTCGACAGCCCGCGGGGGATACGCAGTATTTT,CASSRQPAGDTQYF,.,TRBJ2-3,TRBV4-3,.
TGCAGTGCTAGGGGATACCTCTCGCAGTATTTT,CSARGYLSQYF,.,TRBJ2-3,TRBV20-1,.
TGTGCCAGCTCACCGGGACAAGATCAGCCCCAGCATTTT,CASSPGQDQPQHF,.,TRBJ1-5,TRBV18,.